The 18 T cell receptor beta chains below come from one sample, sequenced in a study of T-cell memory formation after mild COVID-19. TCRdb analysed the 5' RACE reads with MiXCR anew, one entry per CDR3 protein. Here the sample spans about 140,000 distinct CDR3 sequences, around 15% being singletons. Sequencing was done on a sample of PBMCs or a T cell subset sorted from them (not recorded which). The source of these receptors is an adult woman who had mild COVID-19 (a few samples of this study predate the infection). Cell type and time point are not known.

In its sample, this clonotype was seen a few times. V is TRBV5-1 and J is TRBJ2-7; either TRBD1 or TRBD2 may fit D (6 bases each). The V and J ends lost 4 bases and 0 bases respectively, with 14 bases between them. The CDR3 sequence is 15 residues long. CDR1 SGHRS and CDR2 YFSETQ come from the germline V gene. CDR3: CASSPGWGASYEQYF. CDR3 DNA: TGCGCCAGCAGCCCAGGTTGGGGGGCCTCCTACGAGCAGTACTTC.

The chain joins TRBV15 to TRBJ2-1; 7 bases align to TRBD2. The length of the CDR3 is 15 residues. With 1 base clipped from V and 6 bases from J, the junction kept 6 bases outside the gene matches. Germline CDR1 LNHNV, CDR2 YYDKDF (reference sequence). The CDR3 region has the DNA TGTGCCACCAGCAGAGTGTTGGGAGGGGTCAATGAGCAGTTCTTC. It yields the protein CATSRVLGGVNEQFF.

This clonotype has a handful of counts. J is TRBJ2-1 and V is TRBV7-3, with 8 positions matching TRBD2. V shed 4 bases, J shed 1 base, and the junction held 9 bases outside the gene matches. Per germline, CDR1 SGHTA and CDR2 FQGTGA. The CDR3 has 17 residues. The CDR3 spells CASSSYASGRSYNEQFF. The CDR3 DNA follows: TGTGCCAGCAGCTCCTACGCAAGCGGGAGATCCTACAATGAGCAGTTCTTC.

The chain joins TRBV14 to TRBJ2-5; no reliable D call. The germline V and J ends were trimmed by 2 bases and 5 bases, with 15 bases remaining between them. This CDR3 spans 15 amino acids. Germline-derived CDR1 and CDR2 are SGHDN and FVKESK. Here the CDR3 reads CASSQINTDGETQYF. Here the CDR3 DNA reads TGTGCCAGCAGCCAAATAAATACGGATGGGGAGACCCAGTACTTC.

The rearrangement uses TRBV9 and TRBJ2-3; 14 nucleotides align to TRBD2. V shed 4 bases and J 3 bases; nucleotides not matched to a gene: 10. Germline values: CDR1 SGDLS, CDR2 YYNGEE. This CDR3 has 18 amino acids. In DNA, the CDR3 is TGTGCCAGCAGCCCCAGAGGACTAGCGGGGGGAGAAACAGATACGCAGTATTTT. Amino acids: CASSPRGLAGGETDTQYF. Supplemented by reference TRBV9 and TRBJ2-3, the full variable domain reads DSGVTQTPKHLITATGQRVTLRCSPRSGDLSVYWYQQSLDQGLQFLIQYYNGEERAKGNILERFSAQQFPDLHSELNLSSLELGDSALYFCASSPRGLAGGETDTQYFGPGTRLTVL.

This clonotype was counted many times. The chain couples TRBV4-2 to TRBJ2-1, with TRBD2 identical over 11 bases. The CDR3 is 18 residues long. Trimming cost V 0 bases and J 7 bases; bases outside gene matches: 11. Per the germline V gene, CDR1 is LGHNA and CDR2 is YNFKEQ. The DNA of the CDR3 is TGTGCCAGCAGCCAAGATTGGGCTAGCGGGAGGTATATAAATGAGCAGTTCTTC. Its protein product is CASSQDWASGRYINEQFF.

This chain uses TRBV4-1 with TRBJ2-7, with 8 bases fitting TRBD1. The germline V gene has CDR1 MGHRA and CDR2 YSYEKL. V dropped 3 bases and J dropped 3; count of bases not matched to a gene: 7. The CDR3 runs to 15 residues. The CDR3 DNA is TGCGCCAGCAGCCAGACCGGGACAGGTAACTACGAGCAGTACTTC. This sequence encodes CASSQTGTGNYEQYF.

This clonotype was counted between two and nine times. The gene calls are TRBV4-3 and TRBJ2-7, with 10 bases fitting TRBD1. The J segment lost 1 base and the V segment lost 6 bases, leaving 9 bases of the junction unmatched. The CDR3 consists of 16 residues. Germline-derived CDR1 and CDR2 are LGHNA and YSLEER. The CDR3 nucleotides read TGCGCCAGCAGATACTCCGGGACAGGGGAATCCTACGAGCAGTACTTC. It specifies CASRYSGTGESYEQYF.

This clonotype appeared many times. The chain combines TRBV29-1 with TRBJ1-1; D call uncertain. The germline gives CDR1 SQVTM, CDR2 ANQGSEA. The CDR3 loop spans 10 amino acids. Trimming took 5 bases from V and 10 from J, leaving 11 bases between them. The CDR3 DNA reads TGCAGCGTTCTGCTCTGGGGAGCTTTCTTT. The encoded protein is CSVLLWGAFF.

This clonotype has just a few counts. This chain joins TRBV4-1 and TRBJ1-5; D might be TRBD1 (5 bases). V was pared by 4 bases and J by 5 bases, with 12 bases between. From germline, CDR1 is MGHRA and CDR2 YSYEKL. CDR3 length equals 14 residues. The CDR3 nucleotides are TGCGCCAGCAGCCCCTCAGGCAGGGATCAGCCCCAGCATTTT. Translating gives CASSPSGRDQPQHF.

This sequence joins TRBV20-1 and TRBJ1-2; the D is unclear. The CDR3 totals 12 residues. Germline lookup yields CDR1 DFQATT and CDR2 SNEGSKA (reference sequence). Trimming shortened V by 3 bases and J by 7 bases, and 12 bases separated the two germline ends. The CDR3, as DNA: TGCAGTGCTAGGGAAGACTTGGGTGGCTACACCTTC. As protein: CSAREDLGGYTF.

The V gene is TRBV20-1, the J gene TRBJ2-7; 7 nucleotides align to TRBD2. Germline V gives CDR1 DFQATT, CDR2 SNEGSKA (reference sequence). CDR3 length: 15 residues. With V trimmed by 0 bases and J by 3 bases, 8 bases remained unmatched. The CDR3 loop reads CSARDSLAPSYEQYF. The CDR3 DNA reads TGCAGTGCTAGAGATTCACTAGCGCCGAGCTACGAGCAGTACTTC.

The V and J genes are TRBV29-1 and TRBJ1-2; the match to TRBD1 covers 12 bases. The CDR3 is 13 residues long. Unmatched junction bases numbered 3, after V lost 6 bases and J lost 4 bases. Germline V gives CDR1 SQVTM, CDR2 ANQGSEA. The CDR3: CSVQGQGAYGYTF. CDR3 coding DNA: TGCAGCGTGCAGGGACAGGGGGCCTATGGCTACACCTTC. The whole variable domain, filled in from reference TRBV29-1 and TRBJ1-2, reads SAVISQKPSRDICQRGTSLTIQCQVDSQVTMMFWYRQQPGQSLTLIATANQGSEATYESGFVIDKFPISRPNLTFSTLTVSNMSPEDSSIYLCSVQGQGAYGYTFGSGTRLTVV.

J is TRBJ2-7 and V is TRBV11-2; D gene uncertain. Between the trimmed V and J ends, which lost 5 bases and 2 bases, there was a span of 10 bases. This CDR3 comprises 13 residues. The V gene's germline CDR1 is SGHAT and CDR2 FQNNGV. The CDR3 DNA follows: TGTGCCAGCAGCCCCCGGGCGACCTACGAGCAGTACTTC. This sequence encodes CASSPRATYEQYF.

A single count supports this clonotype. J is TRBJ2-2 and V is TRBV4-3; 8 bases fit TRBD2. J was trimmed by 1 base and V by 4 bases; bases with no gene match: 8. CDR1 and CDR2 from the germline V gene are LGHNA and YSLEER. The CDR3 is made up of 17 amino acids. CDR3 region: CASSPLGAGGNTGELFF. CDR3 sequence (DNA): TGCGCCAGCAGCCCCCTAGGCGCGGGAGGGAACACCGGGGAGCTGTTTTTT.

V gene TRBV20-1 combines with J gene TRBJ2-3, with TRBD1 matching over 9 bases. The CDR3 contains 15 residues. CDR1 is DFQATT, CDR2 SNEGSKA, per germline (reference sequence). J lost 11 bases, V lost 0 bases, and 12 bases had no gene match. The CDR3 sequence: CSARDVDRGGEEQYF. The DNA for the CDR3 is TGCAGTGCTAGAGATGTGGACAGGGGTGGCGAGGAGCAGTATTTT.

This clonotype showed up many times. The chain carries TRBV7-9 and TRBJ2-3; TRBD1 matches at 9 bases. This CDR3 region has 14 residues. The germline V gene has CDR1 SEHNR and CDR2 FQNEAQ (reference sequence). V trimming: 5 bases; J trimming: 7 bases; junction bases outside the gene matches: 7. The CDR3 DNA is TGTGCCAGCAGCATCGACAGGGGGAGAAATACGCAGTATTTT. It specifies CASSIDRGRNTQYF. The whole variable domain, remainder taken from reference TRBV7-9 and TRBJ2-3, is DTGVSQNPRHKITKRGQNVTFRCDPISEHNRLYWYRQTLGQGPEFLTYFQNEAQLEKSRLLSDRFSAERPKGSFSTLEIQRTEQGDSAMYLCASSIDRGRNTQYFGPGTRLTVL.

This clonotype was detected a few times. The chain joins TRBV4-3 to TRBJ2-1; the D gene is possibly TRBD1 (6 bases). This CDR3 has 21 amino acids. Germline V gene lookup returns CDR1 LGHNA and CDR2 YSLEER. Trimming stripped 0 bases from V and 7 bases from J, with 31 bases between. The CDR3 DNA reads TGCGCCAGCAGCCAAGACCGCGTGGGTGAAGCGGTGCGTCAGGGGAGTAATGAGCAGTTCTTC. Translation: CASSQDRVGEAVRQGSNEQFF.